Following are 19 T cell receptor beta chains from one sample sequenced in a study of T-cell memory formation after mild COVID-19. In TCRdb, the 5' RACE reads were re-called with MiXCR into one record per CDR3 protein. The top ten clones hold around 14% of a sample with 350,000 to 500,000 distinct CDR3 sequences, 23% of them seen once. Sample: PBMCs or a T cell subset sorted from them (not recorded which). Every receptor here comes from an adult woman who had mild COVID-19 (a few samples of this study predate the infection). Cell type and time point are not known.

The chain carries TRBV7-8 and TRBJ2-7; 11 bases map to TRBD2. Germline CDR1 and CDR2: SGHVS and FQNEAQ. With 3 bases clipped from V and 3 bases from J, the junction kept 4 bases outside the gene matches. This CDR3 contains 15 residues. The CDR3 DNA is TGTGCCAGCAGCTTGGGGACTAGCGGTAACTACGAGCAGTACTTC. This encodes CASSLGTSGNYEQYF.

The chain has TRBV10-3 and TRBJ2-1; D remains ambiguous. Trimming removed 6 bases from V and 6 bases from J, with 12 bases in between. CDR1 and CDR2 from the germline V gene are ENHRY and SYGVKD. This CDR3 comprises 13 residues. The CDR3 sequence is CAIREGSRNEQFF. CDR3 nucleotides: TGTGCCATCAGGGAAGGGTCTCGCAATGAGCAGTTCTTC.

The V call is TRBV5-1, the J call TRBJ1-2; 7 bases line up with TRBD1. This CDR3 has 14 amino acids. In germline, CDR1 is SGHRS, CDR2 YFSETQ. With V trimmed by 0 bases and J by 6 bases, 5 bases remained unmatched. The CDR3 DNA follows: TGCGCCAGCAGCTTGGGGGACAGCTGGGATGGCTACACCTTC. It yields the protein CASSLGDSWDGYTF.

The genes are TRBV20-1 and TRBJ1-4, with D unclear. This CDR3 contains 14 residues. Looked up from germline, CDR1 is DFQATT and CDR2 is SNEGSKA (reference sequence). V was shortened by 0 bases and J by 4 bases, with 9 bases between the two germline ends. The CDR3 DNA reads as TGCAGTGCTAGAGATCAACCACTTAATGAAAAACTGTTTTTT. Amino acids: CSARDQPLNEKLFF.

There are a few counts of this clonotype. CDR3 coding DNA: TGTGCCAGCAGCCAAGACTTCAATCAGCCCCAGCATTTT. Translating gives CASSQDFNQPQHF. The chain carries TRBV3-1 and TRBJ1-5; no reliable D call. The CDR3 covers 13 residues. V lost 0 bases, J lost 3 bases, and 3 bases lay in between. Germline CDR1 reads LGHDT; CDR2 reads YNNKEL (reference sequence).

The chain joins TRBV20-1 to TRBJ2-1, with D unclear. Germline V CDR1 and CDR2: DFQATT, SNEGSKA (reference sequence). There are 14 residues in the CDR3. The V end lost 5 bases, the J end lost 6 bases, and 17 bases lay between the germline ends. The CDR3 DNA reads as TGCAGTGCTGACAAGGTCGGCCTTGGCAATGAGCAGTTCTTC. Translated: CSADKVGLGNEQFF.

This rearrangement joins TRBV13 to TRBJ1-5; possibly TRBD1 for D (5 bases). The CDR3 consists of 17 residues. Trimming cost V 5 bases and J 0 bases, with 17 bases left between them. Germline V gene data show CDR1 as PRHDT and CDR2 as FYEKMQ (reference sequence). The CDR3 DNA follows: TGTGCCAGCAGCCTCTCGGTCGGGGGTTATAGCAATCAGCCCCAGCATTTT. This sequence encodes CASSLSVGGYSNQPQHF. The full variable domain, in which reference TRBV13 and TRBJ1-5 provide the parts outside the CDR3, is AAGVIQSPRHLIKEKRETATLKCYPIPRHDTVYWYQQGPGQDPQFLISFYEKMQSDKGSIPDRFSAQQFSDYHSELNMSSLELGDSALYFCASSLSVGGYSNQPQHFGDGTRLSIL.

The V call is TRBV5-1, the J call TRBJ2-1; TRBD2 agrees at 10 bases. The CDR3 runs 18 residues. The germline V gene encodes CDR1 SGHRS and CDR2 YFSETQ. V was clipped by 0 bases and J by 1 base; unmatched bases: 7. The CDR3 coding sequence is TGCGCCAGCAGCTTGGGGGGTACTAGCGGGGCATCCTACAATGAGCAGTTCTTC. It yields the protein CASSLGGTSGASYNEQFF. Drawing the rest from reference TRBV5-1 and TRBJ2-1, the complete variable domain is KAGVTQTPRYLIKTRGQQVTLSCSPISGHRSVSWYQQTPGQGLQFLFEYFSETQRNKGNFPGRFSGRQFSNSRSEMNVSTLELGDSALYLCASSLGGTSGASYNEQFFGPGTRLTVL.

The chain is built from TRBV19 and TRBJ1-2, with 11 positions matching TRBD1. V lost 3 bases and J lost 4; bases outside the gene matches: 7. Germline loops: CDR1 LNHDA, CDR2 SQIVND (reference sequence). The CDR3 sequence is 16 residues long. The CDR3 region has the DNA TGTGCCAGTAGTATGGGTGGGGACAGGGGGTTCTATGGCTACACCTTC. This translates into CASSMGGDRGFYGYTF. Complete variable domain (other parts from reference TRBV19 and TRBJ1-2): DGGITQSPKYLFRKEGQNVTLSCEQNLNHDAMYWYRQDPGQGLRLIYYSQIVNDFQKGDIAEGYSVSREKKESFPLTVTSAQKNPTAFYLCASSMGGDRGFYGYTFGSGTRLTVV.

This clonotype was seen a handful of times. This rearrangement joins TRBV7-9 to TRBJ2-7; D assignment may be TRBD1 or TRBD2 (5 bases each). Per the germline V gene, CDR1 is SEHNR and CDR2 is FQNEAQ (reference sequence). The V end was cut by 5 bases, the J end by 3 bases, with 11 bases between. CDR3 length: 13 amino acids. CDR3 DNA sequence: TGTGCCAGCAGCCCCCGGGACGACTACGAGCAGTACTTC. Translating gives CASSPRDDYEQYF.

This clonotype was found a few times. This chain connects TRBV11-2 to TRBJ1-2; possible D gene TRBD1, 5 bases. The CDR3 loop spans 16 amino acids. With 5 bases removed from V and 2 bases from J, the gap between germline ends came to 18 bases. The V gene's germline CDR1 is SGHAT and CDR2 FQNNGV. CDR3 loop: CASSTAGRAPNYGYTF. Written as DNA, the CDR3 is TGTGCCAGCAGCACCGCCGGCAGGGCCCCCAACTATGGCTACACCTTC. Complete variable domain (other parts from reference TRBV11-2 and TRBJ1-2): EAGVAQSPRYKIIEKRQSVAFWCNPISGHATLYWYQQILGQGPKLLIQFQNNGVVDDSQLPKDRFSAERLKGVDSTLKIQPAKLEDSAVYLCASSTAGRAPNYGYTFGSGTRLTVV.

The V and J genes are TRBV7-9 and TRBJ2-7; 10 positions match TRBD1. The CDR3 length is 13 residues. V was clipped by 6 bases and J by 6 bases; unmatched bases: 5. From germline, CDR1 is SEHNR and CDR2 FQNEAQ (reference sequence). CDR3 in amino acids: CASRDGTGAEQYF. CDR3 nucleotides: TGTGCCAGCAGGGACGGGACAGGGGCCGAGCAGTACTTC.

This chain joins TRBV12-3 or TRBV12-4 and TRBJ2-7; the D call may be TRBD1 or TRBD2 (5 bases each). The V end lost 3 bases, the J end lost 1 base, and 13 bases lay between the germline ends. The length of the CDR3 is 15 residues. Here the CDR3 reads CASSFGAGLSYEQYF. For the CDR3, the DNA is TGTGCCAGCAGTTTTGGGGCGGGCCTATCCTACGAGCAGTACTTC.

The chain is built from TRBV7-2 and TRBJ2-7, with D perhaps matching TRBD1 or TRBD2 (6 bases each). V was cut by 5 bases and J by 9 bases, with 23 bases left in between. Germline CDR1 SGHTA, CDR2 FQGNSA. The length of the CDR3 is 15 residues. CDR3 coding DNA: TGTGCCAGCAGCCCTAGGCGGGAAGGGGGGCTCCCGCAGTACTTC. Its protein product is CASSPRREGGLPQYF. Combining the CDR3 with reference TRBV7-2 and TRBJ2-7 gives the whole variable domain GAGVSQSPSNKVTEKGKDVELRCDPISGHTALYWYRQSLGQGLEFLIYFQGNSAPDKSGLPSDRFSAERTGGSVSTLTIQRTQQEDSAVYLCASSPRREGGLPQYFGPGTRLTVT.

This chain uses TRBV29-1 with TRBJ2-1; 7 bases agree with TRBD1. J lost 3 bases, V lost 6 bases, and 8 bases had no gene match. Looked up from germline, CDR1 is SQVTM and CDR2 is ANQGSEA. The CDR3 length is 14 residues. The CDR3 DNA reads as TGCAGCGTCGAGGACAGGACAGACTACAATGAGCAGTTCTTC. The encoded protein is CSVEDRTDYNEQFF.

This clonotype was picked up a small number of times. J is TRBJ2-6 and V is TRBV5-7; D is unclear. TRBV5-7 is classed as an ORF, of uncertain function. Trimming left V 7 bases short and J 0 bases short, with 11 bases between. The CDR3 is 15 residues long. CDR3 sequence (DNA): TGTGCCAGCGCGACGGCTTCCTCTGGGGCCAACGTCCTGACTTTC. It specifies CASATASSGANVLTF.

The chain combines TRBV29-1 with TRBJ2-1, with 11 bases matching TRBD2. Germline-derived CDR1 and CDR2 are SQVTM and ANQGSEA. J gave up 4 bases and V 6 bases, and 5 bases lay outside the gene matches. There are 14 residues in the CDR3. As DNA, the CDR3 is TGCAGCGTGGCTAGCGGGAGGTTTTACAATGAGCAGTTCTTC. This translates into CSVASGRFYNEQFF.

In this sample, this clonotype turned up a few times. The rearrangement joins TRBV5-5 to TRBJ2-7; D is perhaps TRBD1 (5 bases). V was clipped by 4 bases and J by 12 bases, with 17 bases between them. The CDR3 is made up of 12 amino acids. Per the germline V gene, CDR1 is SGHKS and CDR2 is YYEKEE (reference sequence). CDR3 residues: CASSHPTGKAYF. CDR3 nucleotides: TGTGCCAGCAGCCACCCTACAGGCAAGGCGTACTTC.

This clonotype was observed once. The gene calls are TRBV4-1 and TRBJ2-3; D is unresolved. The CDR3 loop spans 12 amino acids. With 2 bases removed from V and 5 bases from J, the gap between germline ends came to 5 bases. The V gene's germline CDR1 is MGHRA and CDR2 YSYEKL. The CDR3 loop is CASSQKGDTQYF. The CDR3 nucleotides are TGCGCCAGCAGCCAAAAAGGAGATACGCAGTATTTT.